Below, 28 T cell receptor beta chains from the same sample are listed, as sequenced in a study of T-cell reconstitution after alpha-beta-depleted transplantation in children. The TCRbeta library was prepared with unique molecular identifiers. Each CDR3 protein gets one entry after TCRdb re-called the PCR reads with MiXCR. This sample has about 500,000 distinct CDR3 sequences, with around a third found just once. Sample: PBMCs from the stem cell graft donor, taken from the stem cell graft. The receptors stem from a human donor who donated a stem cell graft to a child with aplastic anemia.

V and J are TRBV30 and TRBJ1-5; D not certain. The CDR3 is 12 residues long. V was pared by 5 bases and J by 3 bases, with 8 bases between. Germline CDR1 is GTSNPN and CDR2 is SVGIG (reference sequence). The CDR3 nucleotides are TGTGCCTGGGACGGTTTCAATCAGCCCCAGCATTTT. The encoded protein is CAWDGFNQPQHF. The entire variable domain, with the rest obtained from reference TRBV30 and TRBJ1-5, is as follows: SQTIHQWPATLVQPVGSPLSLECTVEGTSNPNLYWYRQAAGRGLQLLFYSVGIGQISSEVPQNLSASRPQDRQFILSSKKLLLSDSGFYLCAWDGFNQPQHFGDGTRLSIL.

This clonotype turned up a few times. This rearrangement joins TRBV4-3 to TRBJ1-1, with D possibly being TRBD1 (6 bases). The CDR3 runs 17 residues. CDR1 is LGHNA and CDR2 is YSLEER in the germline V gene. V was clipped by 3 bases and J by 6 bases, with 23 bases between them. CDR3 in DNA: TGCGCCAGCAGCCAGAGCCTGTCAGGGGACCTCCTATCTGAAGCTTTCTTT. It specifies CASSQSLSGDLLSEAFF.

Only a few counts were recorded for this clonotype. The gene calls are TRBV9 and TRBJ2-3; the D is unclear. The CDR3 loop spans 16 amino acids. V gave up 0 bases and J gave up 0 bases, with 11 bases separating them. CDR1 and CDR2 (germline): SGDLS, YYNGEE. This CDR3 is CASSVAPGPSTDTQYF. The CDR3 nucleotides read TGTGCCAGCAGCGTAGCCCCAGGACCTAGCACAGATACGCAGTATTTT.

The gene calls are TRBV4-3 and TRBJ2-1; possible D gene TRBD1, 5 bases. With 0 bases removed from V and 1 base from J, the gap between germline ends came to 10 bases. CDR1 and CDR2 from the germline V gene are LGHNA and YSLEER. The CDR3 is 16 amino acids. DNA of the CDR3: TGCGCCAGCAGCCAAGATCCAGGGCCTTCCTACAATGAGCAGTTCTTC. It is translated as CASSQDPGPSYNEQFF.

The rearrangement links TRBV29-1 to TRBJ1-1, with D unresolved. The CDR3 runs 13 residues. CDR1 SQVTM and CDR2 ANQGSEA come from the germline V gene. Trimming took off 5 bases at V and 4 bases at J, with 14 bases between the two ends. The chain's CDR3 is CSVLEQASTEAFF. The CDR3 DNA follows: TGCAGCGTTTTGGAACAAGCAAGCACTGAAGCTTTCTTT.

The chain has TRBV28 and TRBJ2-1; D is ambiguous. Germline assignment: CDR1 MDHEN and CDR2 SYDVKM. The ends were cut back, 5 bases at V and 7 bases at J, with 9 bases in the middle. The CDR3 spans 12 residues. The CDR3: CASSRDGNEQFF. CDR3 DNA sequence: TGTGCCAGCAGTAGAGATGGAAATGAGCAGTTCTTC.

This CDR3 reads CASSQSNGYGYTF. CDR3 DNA sequence: TGTGCCAGCAGCCAATCCAACGGCTATGGCTACACCTTC. The chain uses TRBV7-9 and TRBJ1-2; D unresolved. This CDR3 is 13 amino acids long. In germline, CDR1 is SEHNR, CDR2 FQNEAQ (reference sequence). V was trimmed by 5 bases and J by 4 bases, leaving 11 bases between them.

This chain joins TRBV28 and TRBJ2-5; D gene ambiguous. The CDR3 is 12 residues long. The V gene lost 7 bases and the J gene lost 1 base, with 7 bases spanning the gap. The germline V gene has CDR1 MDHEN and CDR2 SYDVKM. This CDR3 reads CASKRSQETQYF. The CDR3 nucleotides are TGTGCCAGCAAACGCAGCCAAGAGACCCAGTACTTC.

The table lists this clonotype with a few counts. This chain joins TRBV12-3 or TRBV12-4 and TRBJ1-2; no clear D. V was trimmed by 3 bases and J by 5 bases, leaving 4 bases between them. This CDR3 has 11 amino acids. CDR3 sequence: CASSLSYGYTF. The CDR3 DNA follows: TGTGCCAGCAGTTTGAGTTATGGCTACACCTTC.

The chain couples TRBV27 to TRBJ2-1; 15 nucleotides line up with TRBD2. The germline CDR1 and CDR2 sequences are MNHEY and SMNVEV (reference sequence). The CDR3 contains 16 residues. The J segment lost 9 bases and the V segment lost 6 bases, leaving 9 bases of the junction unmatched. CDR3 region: CASSSPGTSGRIEQFF. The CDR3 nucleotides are TGTGCCAGCAGCTCTCCCGGGACTAGCGGGAGGATTGAGCAGTTCTTC.

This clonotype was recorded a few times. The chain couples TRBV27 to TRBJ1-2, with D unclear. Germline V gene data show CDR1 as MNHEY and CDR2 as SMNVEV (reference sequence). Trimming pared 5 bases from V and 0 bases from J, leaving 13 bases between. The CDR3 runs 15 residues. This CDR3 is CASSLSPTANYGYTF. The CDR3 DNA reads TGTGCCAGCAGTCTCAGCCCAACCGCTAACTATGGCTACACCTTC.

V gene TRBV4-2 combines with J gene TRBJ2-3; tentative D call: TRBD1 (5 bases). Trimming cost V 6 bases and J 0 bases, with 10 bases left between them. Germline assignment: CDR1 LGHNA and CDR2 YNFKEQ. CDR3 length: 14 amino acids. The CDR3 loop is CASRPGSSTDTQYF. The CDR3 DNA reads TGTGCCAGCAGACCAGGGTCGAGCACAGATACGCAGTATTTT.

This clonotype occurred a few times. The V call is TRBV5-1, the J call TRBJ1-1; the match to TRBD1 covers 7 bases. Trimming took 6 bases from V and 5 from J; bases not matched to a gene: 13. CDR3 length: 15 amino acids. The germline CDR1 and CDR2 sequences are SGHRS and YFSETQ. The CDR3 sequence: CASKVYVTGWTEAFF. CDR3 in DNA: TGCGCCAGCAAGGTCTACGTGACAGGGTGGACTGAAGCTTTCTTT.

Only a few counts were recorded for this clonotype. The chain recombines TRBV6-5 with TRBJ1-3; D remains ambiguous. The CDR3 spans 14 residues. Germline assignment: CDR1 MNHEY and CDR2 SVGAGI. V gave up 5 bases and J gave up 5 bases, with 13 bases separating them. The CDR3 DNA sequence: TGTGCCAGCAGTCTTGGACGTTCAAGAAACACCATATATTTT. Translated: CASSLGRSRNTIYF.

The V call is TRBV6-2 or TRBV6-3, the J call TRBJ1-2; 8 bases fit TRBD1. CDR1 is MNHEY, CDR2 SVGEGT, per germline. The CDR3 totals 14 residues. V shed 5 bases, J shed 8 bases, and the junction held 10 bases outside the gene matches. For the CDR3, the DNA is TGTGCCAGCAGTCTGGACAGGGCTGTTCGGGGCTACACCTTC. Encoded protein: CASSLDRAVRGYTF.

CDR3 nucleotides: TGTGCCAGCAGCATTTACGGGGGCCTGTCGAACACCGGGGAGCTGTTTTTT. This sequence encodes CASSIYGGLSNTGELFF. This chain links TRBV6-1 with TRBJ2-2; D may be TRBD1 or TRBD2 (6 bases each). CDR3 size: 17 residues. V was trimmed by 6 bases and J by 0 bases, leaving 17 bases between them. Germline CDR1 is MNHNS and CDR2 is SASEGT.

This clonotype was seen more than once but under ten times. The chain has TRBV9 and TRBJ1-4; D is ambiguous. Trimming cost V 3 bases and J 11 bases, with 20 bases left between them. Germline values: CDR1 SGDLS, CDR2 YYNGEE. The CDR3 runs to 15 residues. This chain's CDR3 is CASSGSASDPGKLFF. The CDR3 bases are TGTGCCAGCAGCGGCAGCGCCTCGGACCCCGGGAAACTGTTTTTT. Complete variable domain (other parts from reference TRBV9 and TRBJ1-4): DSGVTQTPKHLITATGQRVTLRCSPRSGDLSVYWYQQSLDQGLQFLIQYYNGEERAKGNILERFSAQQFPDLHSELNLSSLELGDSALYFCASSGSASDPGKLFFGSGTQLSVL.

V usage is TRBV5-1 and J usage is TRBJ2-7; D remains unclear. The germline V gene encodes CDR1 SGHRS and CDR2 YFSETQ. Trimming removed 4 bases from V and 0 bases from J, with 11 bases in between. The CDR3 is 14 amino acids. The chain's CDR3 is CASSLQVSSYEQYF. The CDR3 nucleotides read TGCGCCAGCAGCCTCCAGGTGAGCTCCTACGAGCAGTACTTC.

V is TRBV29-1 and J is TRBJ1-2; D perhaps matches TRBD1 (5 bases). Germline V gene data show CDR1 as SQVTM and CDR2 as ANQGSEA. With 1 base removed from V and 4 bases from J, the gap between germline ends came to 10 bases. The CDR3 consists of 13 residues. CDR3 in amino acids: CSVEGGTVYGYTF. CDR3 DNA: TGCAGCGTTGAAGGGGGGACTGTCTATGGCTACACCTTC. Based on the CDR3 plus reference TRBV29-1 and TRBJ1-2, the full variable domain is SAVISQKPSRDICQRGTSLTIQCQVDSQVTMMFWYRQQPGQSLTLIATANQGSEATYESGFVIDKFPISRPNLTFSTLTVSNMSPEDSSIYLCSVEGGTVYGYTFGSGTRLTVV.

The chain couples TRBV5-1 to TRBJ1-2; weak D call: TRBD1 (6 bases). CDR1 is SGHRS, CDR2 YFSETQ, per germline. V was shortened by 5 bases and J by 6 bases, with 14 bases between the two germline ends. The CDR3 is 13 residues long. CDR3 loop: CASSTQGIDGYTF. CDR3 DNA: TGCGCCAGCAGTACACAGGGAATTGATGGCTACACCTTC.

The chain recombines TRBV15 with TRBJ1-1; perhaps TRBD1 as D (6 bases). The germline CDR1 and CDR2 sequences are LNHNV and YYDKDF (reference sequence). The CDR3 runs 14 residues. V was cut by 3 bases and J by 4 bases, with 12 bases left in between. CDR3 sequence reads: CATSSDRSGTEAFF. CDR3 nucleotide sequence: TGTGCCACCAGCAGTGACAGGTCTGGCACTGAAGCTTTCTTT.

The chain's CDR3 is CASSLSPLGASTDTQYF. DNA of the CDR3: TGTGCCAGCAGCTTGTCCCCTTTGGGGGCTTCCACAGATACGCAGTATTTT. V and J are TRBV5-6 and TRBJ2-3, with D possibly being TRBD1 (6 bases). V was shortened by 1 base and J by 2 bases, with 17 bases between the two germline ends. The germline CDR1 and CDR2 sequences are SGHDT and YYEEEE. This CDR3 contains 17 residues. The full variable domain, in which reference TRBV5-6 and TRBJ2-3 provide the parts outside the CDR3, is DAGVTQSPTHLIKTRGQQVTLRCSPKSGHDTVSWYQQALGQGPQFIFQYYEEEERQRGNFPDRFSGHQFPNYSSELNVNALLLGDSALYLCASSLSPLGASTDTQYFGPGTRLTVL.

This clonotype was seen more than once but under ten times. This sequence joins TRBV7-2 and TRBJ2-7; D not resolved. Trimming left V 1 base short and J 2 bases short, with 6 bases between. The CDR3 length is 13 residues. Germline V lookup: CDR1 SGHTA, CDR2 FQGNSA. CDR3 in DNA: TGTGCCAGCAGCTTAGGTGGCCCCTACGAGCAGTACGTC. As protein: CASSLGGPYEQYV.

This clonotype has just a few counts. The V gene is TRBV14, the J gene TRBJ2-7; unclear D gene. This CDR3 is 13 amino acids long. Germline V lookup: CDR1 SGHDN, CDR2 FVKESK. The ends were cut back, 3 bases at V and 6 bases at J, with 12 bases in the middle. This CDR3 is CASSHLQDREQYF. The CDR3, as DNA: TGTGCCAGCAGCCACTTGCAGGATCGCGAGCAGTACTTC.

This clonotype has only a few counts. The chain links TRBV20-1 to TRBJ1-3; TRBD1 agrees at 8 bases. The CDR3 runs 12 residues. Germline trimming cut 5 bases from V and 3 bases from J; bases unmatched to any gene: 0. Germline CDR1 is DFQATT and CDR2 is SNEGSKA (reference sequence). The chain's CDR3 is CSAGQGGNTIYF. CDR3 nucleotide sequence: TGCAGTGCTGGACAGGGTGGAAACACCATATATTTT.

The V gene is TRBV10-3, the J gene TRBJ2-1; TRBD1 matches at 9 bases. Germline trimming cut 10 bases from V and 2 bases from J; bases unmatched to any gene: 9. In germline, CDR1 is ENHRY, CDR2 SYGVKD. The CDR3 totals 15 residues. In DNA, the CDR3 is TGTGCCACCTCTACCGGGACAGGGACCTACAATGAGCAGTTCTTC. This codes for CATSTGTGTYNEQFF.

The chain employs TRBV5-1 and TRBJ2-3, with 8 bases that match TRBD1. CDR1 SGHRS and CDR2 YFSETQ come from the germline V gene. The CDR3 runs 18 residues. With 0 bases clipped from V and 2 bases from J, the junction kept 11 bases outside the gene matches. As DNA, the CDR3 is TGCGCCAGCAGCTTGGGGTCCCGGGACAGGAGATACACAGATACGCAGTATTTT. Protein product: CASSLGSRDRRYTDTQYF.

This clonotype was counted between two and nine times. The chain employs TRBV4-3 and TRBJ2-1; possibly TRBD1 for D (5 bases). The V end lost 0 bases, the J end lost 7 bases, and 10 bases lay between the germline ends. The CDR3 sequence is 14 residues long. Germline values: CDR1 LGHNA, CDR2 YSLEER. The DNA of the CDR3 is TGCGCCAGCAGCCAAGAGGGGCAGCGTAATGAGCAGTTCTTC. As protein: CASSQEGQRNEQFF.